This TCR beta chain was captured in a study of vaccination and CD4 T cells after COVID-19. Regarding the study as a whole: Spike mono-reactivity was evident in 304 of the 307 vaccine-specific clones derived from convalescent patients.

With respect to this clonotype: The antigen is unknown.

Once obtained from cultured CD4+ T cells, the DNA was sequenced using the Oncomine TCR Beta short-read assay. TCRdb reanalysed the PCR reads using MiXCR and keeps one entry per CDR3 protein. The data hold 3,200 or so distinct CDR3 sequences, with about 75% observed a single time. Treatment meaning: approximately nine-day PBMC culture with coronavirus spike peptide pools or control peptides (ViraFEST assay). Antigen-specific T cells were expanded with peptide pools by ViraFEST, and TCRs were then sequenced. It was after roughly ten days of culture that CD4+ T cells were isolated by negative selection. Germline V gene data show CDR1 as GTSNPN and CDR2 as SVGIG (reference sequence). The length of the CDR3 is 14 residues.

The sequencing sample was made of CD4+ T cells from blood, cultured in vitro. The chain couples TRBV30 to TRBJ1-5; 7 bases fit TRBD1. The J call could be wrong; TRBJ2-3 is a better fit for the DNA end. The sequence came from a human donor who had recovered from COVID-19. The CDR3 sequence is CAWGQGQSNQPQYF. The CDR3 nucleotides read TGTGCCTGGGGCCAGGGACAGAGCAATCAGCCCCAGTATTTT.